This is a list of T cell receptor beta chains from one sample in a study of T-cell reconstitution after alpha-beta-depleted transplantation in children. TCRdb processed the PCR reads anew with MiXCR; each CDR3 protein has one entry. The sample records roughly 790,000 distinct CDR3 sequences, around 17% being singletons. This specimen was PBMCs, mostly from graft donor cells, taken 360 days after TCRalphabeta/CD19-depleted stem cell transplant. The receptors derive from a male patient under 18 who had a stem cell transplant for acute lymphoblastic leukemia, so the T cells may come from the graft donor. CDR3s include the opening cysteine and the closing phenylalanine or tryptophan. The D gene is left open where the match is weak. The size field is filled for only some rows; it gives once, few, many or a size class.

clone_size: many
v_call: TRBV20-1
j_call: TRBJ2-2
d_call: .
cdr3_aa: CSAGNTGELFF
cdr3_nt: TGCAGCGCCGGGAACACCGGGGAGCTGTTTTTT

clone_size: .
v_call: TRBV7-9
j_call: TRBJ2-3
d_call: TRBD2
cdr3_aa: CASSLTASGRTQYF
cdr3_nt: TGTGCCAGCAGCTTAACGGCTAGCGGTCGGACGCAGTATTTT

clone_size: few
v_call: TRBV5-1
j_call: TRBJ1-1
d_call: .
cdr3_aa: CASSFYRETEAFF
cdr3_nt: TGCGCCAGCAGCTTTTACAGGGAGACTGAAGCTTTCTTT

clone_size: .
v_call: TRBV27
j_call: TRBJ2-1
d_call: .
cdr3_aa: CASSFLGGSYNEQFF
cdr3_nt: TGTGCCAGCAGTTTCTTGGGCGGTTCCTACAATGAGCAGTTCTTC

clone_size: few
v_call: TRBV5-1
j_call: TRBJ2-5
d_call: TRBD1
cdr3_aa: CASSLEGQGETQYF
cdr3_nt: TGCGCCAGCAGCTTGGAGGGACAGGGAGAGACCCAGTACTTC

clone_size: .
v_call: TRBV29-1
j_call: TRBJ2-5
d_call: .
cdr3_aa: CSVGPRETQYF
cdr3_nt: TGCAGCGTCGGCCCGCGGGAGACCCAGTACTTC

clone_size: many
v_call: TRBV9
j_call: TRBJ2-7
d_call: .
cdr3_aa: CASSVAPWDYEQYF
cdr3_nt: TGTGCCAGCAGCGTAGCTCCGTGGGACTACGAGCAGTACTTC

clone_size: .
v_call: TRBV7-9
j_call: TRBJ2-5
d_call: .
cdr3_aa: CASSLVGAEQETQYF
cdr3_nt: TGTGCCAGCAGCTTAGTTGGCGCGGAACAAGAGACCCAGTACTTC

clone_size: few
v_call: TRBV20-1
j_call: TRBJ1-4
d_call: TRBD1
cdr3_aa: CSARDPTGGGEKLFF
cdr3_nt: TGCAGTGCTAGGGACCCGACAGGGGGCGGTGAAAAACTGTTTTTT

clone_size: .
v_call: TRBV5-1
j_call: TRBJ1-1
d_call: .
cdr3_aa: CASRVIRGDEAFF
cdr3_nt: TGCGCCAGCAGAGTAATTAGGGGAGATGAAGCTTTCTTT

clone_size: few
v_call: TRBV7-2
j_call: TRBJ2-3
d_call: .
cdr3_aa: CASSLGWETDTQYF
cdr3_nt: TGTGCCAGCAGCTTAGGTTGGGAAACAGATACGCAGTATTTT

clone_size: .
v_call: TRBV7-9
j_call: TRBJ2-1
d_call: .
cdr3_aa: CASSLTSRVPFF
cdr3_nt: TGTGCCAGCAGCTTGACTAGTAGGGTACCCTTCTTC

clone_size: few
v_call: TRBV10-3
j_call: TRBJ1-1
d_call: .
cdr3_aa: CAISESGLNTEAFF
cdr3_nt: TGTGCCATCAGTGAGTCGGGCCTGAACACTGAAGCTTTCTTT

clone_size: many
v_call: TRBV29-1
j_call: TRBJ2-7
d_call: .
cdr3_aa: CSVEQSYEQYF
cdr3_nt: TGCAGCGTTGAACAGTCCTACGAGCAGTACTTC

clone_size: many
v_call: TRBV18
j_call: TRBJ2-7
d_call: .
cdr3_aa: CASSPYSYEQYF
cdr3_nt: TGTGCCAGCAGCCCCTACAGCTACGAGCAGTACTTC

clone_size: .
v_call: TRBV5-1
j_call: TRBJ2-1
d_call: TRBD2
cdr3_aa: CASSLVKLAGNNEQFF
cdr3_nt: TGCGCCAGCAGCTTGGTTAAACTAGCGGGCAACAATGAGCAGTTCTTC

clone_size: .
v_call: TRBV6-5
j_call: TRBJ2-3
d_call: .
cdr3_aa: CASSYSRHGADTQYF
cdr3_nt: TGTGCCAGCAGTTACTCCCGTCACGGCGCAGATACGCAGTATTTT

clone_size: .
v_call: TRBV12-3/TRBV12-4
j_call: TRBJ2-7
d_call: .
cdr3_aa: CASTLGRQPPYEQYF
cdr3_nt: TGTGCCAGCACCCTGGGTAGACAGCCCCCCTACGAGCAGTACTTC

clone_size: .
v_call: TRBV11-1
j_call: TRBJ1-1
d_call: .
cdr3_aa: CASSAPPDSYLMNTEAFF
cdr3_nt: TGTGCCAGCAGCGCCCCACCCGACAGTTACTTGATGAACACTGAAGCTTTCTTT

clone_size: few
v_call: TRBV3-1
j_call: TRBJ2-2
d_call: .
cdr3_aa: CASRPLGANTGELFF
cdr3_nt: TGTGCCAGCAGACCCCTAGGGGCGAACACCGGGGAGCTGTTTTTT

clone_size: .
v_call: TRBV29-1
j_call: TRBJ1-2
d_call: .
cdr3_aa: CSVEALGRTDLLYYGYTF
cdr3_nt: TGCAGCGTTGAAGCATTAGGCCGGACAGATCTACTCTACTATGGCTACACCTTC

clone_size: many
v_call: TRBV5-1
j_call: TRBJ2-5
d_call: TRBD1
cdr3_aa: CASSLGSGGETQYF
cdr3_nt: TGCGCCAGCAGCTTGGGGTCAGGGGGAGAGACCCAGTACTTC

clone_size: .
v_call: TRBV5-5
j_call: TRBJ2-4
d_call: TRBD1
cdr3_aa: CASSLAPRDRQYF
cdr3_nt: TGTGCCAGCAGCTTGGCCCCCCGGGACAGGCAGTACTTC

clone_size: few
v_call: TRBV20-1
j_call: TRBJ1-4
d_call: .
cdr3_aa: CSAREFQANEKLFF
cdr3_nt: TGCAGTGCTAGAGAATTCCAGGCTAATGAAAAACTGTTTTTT

clone_size: few
v_call: TRBV7-9
j_call: TRBJ2-3
d_call: .
cdr3_aa: CASSPTIAADTQYF
cdr3_nt: TGTGCCAGCAGCCCGACGATTGCTGCAGATACGCAGTATTTT

clone_size: .
v_call: TRBV11-2
j_call: TRBJ2-7
d_call: .
cdr3_aa: CASSLVGEETYEQYF
cdr3_nt: TGTGCCAGCAGCTTAGTAGGGGAGGAAACCTACGAGCAGTACTTC

clone_size: .
v_call: TRBV15
j_call: TRBJ2-7
d_call: .
cdr3_aa: CATSRRGPHYEQYF
cdr3_nt: TGTGCCACCAGCAGGAGAGGACCCCACTACGAGCAGTACTTC

clone_size: .
v_call: TRBV5-8
j_call: TRBJ2-3
d_call: .
cdr3_aa: CASSFSGVTDTQYF
cdr3_nt: TGTGCCAGCAGCTTCTCGGGGGTCACAGATACGCAGTATTTT

clone_size: few
v_call: TRBV20-1
j_call: TRBJ2-7
d_call: .
cdr3_aa: CSARPGGVSYEQYF
cdr3_nt: TGCAGTGCCCGACCCGGCGGGGTCTCCTACGAGCAGTACTTC

clone_size: .
v_call: TRBV28
j_call: TRBJ2-7
d_call: TRBD1
cdr3_aa: CASRPLGGQGYEQCF
cdr3_nt: TGTGCCAGCAGGCCCCTAGGGGGACAGGGCTACGAGCAGTGCTTC

clone_size: few
v_call: TRBV19
j_call: TRBJ2-1
d_call: .
cdr3_aa: CASTPGPGDYYNEQFF
cdr3_nt: TGTGCCAGTACCCCGGGCCCGGGGGATTACTACAATGAGCAGTTCTTC

clone_size: .
v_call: TRBV7-7
j_call: TRBJ2-1
d_call: .
cdr3_aa: CASSLKPSLAGGNEQFF
cdr3_nt: TGTGCCAGCAGCCTTAAACCCTCCCTAGCTGGGGGGAATGAGCAGTTCTTC

clone_size: few
v_call: TRBV28
j_call: TRBJ2-1
d_call: .
cdr3_aa: CASSFRISSYNEQFF
cdr3_nt: TGTGCCAGCAGTTTTCGGATTAGCTCCTACAATGAGCAGTTCTTC

clone_size: .
v_call: TRBV5-6
j_call: TRBJ1-1
d_call: TRBD1
cdr3_aa: CASSRQGWNTEAFF
cdr3_nt: TGTGCCAGCAGCCGACAGGGATGGAACACTGAAGCTTTCTTT

clone_size: .
v_call: TRBV27
j_call: TRBJ1-6
d_call: .
cdr3_aa: CASTFLQGYSPLHF
cdr3_nt: TGTGCCAGCACCTTCCTTCAGGGGTATTCACCCCTCCACTTT

clone_size: few
v_call: TRBV5-1
j_call: TRBJ1-2
d_call: .
cdr3_aa: CASSDGRTLGYGYTF
cdr3_nt: TGCGCCAGCAGCGACGGACGGACCTTGGGGTATGGCTACACCTTC

clone_size: .
v_call: TRBV7-3
j_call: TRBJ2-3
d_call: TRBD1
cdr3_aa: CASSIDRGLPSDTQYF
cdr3_nt: TGTGCCAGCAGCATCGACAGGGGTCTCCCCTCAGATACGCAGTATTTT

clone_size: few
v_call: TRBV9
j_call: TRBJ2-1
d_call: TRBD2
cdr3_aa: CASSVVVAGSEQFF
cdr3_nt: TGTGCCAGCAGCGTAGTAGTAGCGGGATCTGAGCAGTTCTTC

clone_size: many
v_call: TRBV12-3/TRBV12-4
j_call: TRBJ2-7
d_call: TRBD2
cdr3_aa: CASSPGLAATSYEQYF
cdr3_nt: TGTGCCAGCAGTCCCGGACTAGCGGCGACCTCCTACGAGCAGTACTTC